These 24 T cell receptor beta chains originate from one sample sequenced in a study of T-cell memory formation after mild COVID-19. One entry per CDR3 protein results from TCRdb running MiXCR on the 5' RACE reads. The sample lists around 300,000 distinct CDR3 sequences; under 15% were seen once. Sample: PBMCs or a T cell subset sorted from them (not recorded which). The receptors were sampled from a man younger than 30 who had mild COVID-19 (a few samples of this study predate the infection). Cell type and time point are not known.

The sample holds many counts of this clonotype. This chain uses TRBV20-1 with TRBJ2-5; TRBD2 matches 10 bases. Germline V lookup: CDR1 DFQATT, CDR2 SNEGSKA (reference sequence). V gave up 1 base and J gave up 1 base; unmatched junction bases: 3. The CDR3 is 15 amino acids. CDR3 sequence: CSARASGGVQETQYF. The CDR3 DNA reads as TGCAGTGCTAGAGCTAGCGGGGGTGTCCAAGAGACCCAGTACTTC.

This clonotype was seen a handful of times. The J gene is TRBJ2-7, the V gene TRBV14; D perhaps matches TRBD1 (6 bases). Germline CDR1 reads SGHDN; CDR2 reads FVKESK. The CDR3 is 14 residues long. Trimming removed 2 bases from V and 2 bases from J, with 10 bases in between. The CDR3 reads CASSQFQGTYEQYV. The DNA of the CDR3 is TGTGCCAGCAGCCAATTCCAGGGGACCTACGAGCAGTACGTC.

There are many counts of this clonotype. The rearrangement links TRBV6-5 to TRBJ1-2; 9 bases are a match to TRBD1. The CDR3 covers 14 residues. Trimming cost V 5 bases and J 6 bases; bases outside gene matches: 7. Germline V gene sequence: CDR1 MNHEY, CDR2 SVGAGI. As DNA, the CDR3 is TGTGCCAGCAGTCCGGGGACAGGGAGCCATGGCTACACCTTC. Protein sequence: CASSPGTGSHGYTF.

The rearrangement joins TRBV6-1 to TRBJ2-7; D remains ambiguous. The CDR3 is made up of 15 amino acids. Trimming shortened V by 0 bases and J by 0 bases, and 9 bases separated the two germline ends. Germline values: CDR1 MNHNS, CDR2 SASEGT. CDR3 DNA sequence: TGTGCCAGCAGTGAAGCGGGCAGTCACTCCTACGAGCAGTACGTC. This translates into CASSEAGSHSYEQYV.

The chain is built from TRBV11-3 and TRBJ2-2; D is unresolved. CDR1 and CDR2 (germline): SGHNT, YENEEA. The CDR3 consists of 13 residues. V lost 1 base, J lost 10 bases, and 10 bases lay in between. The CDR3 loop is CASSLGPQEELFF. CDR3 nucleotides: TGTGCCAGCAGCTTAGGCCCCCAGGAGGAGCTGTTTTTT.

This clonotype was observed many times. The chain is built from TRBV5-1 and TRBJ2-7, with D tentatively TRBD1 or TRBD2 (5 bases each). Germline V gives CDR1 SGHRS, CDR2 YFSETQ. The CDR3 sequence is 13 residues long. Trimming stripped 0 bases from V and 4 bases from J, with 8 bases between. The CDR3 coding sequence is TGCGCCAGCAGCTTGGGGGACGGATACGAGCAGTACTTC. It translates to CASSLGDGYEQYF.

The chain joins TRBV6-6 to TRBJ1-6; D gene uncertain. V lost 0 bases to trimming and J lost 10 bases, with 13 bases between them. Germline V gene data show CDR1 as MNHNY and CDR2 as SVGAGI (reference sequence). This CDR3 spans 15 amino acids. The CDR3 DNA follows: TGTGCCAGCAGTTACTCTCAGGACGCGCGGTCACCCCTCCACTTT. Translated: CASSYSQDARSPLHF.

The sample holds a few counts of this clonotype. The chain recombines TRBV7-9 with TRBJ1-1, with no clear D. V lost 4 bases and J 5 bases, leaving 11 bases between the germline ends. The CDR3 covers 13 residues. Germline-derived CDR1 and CDR2 are SEHNR and FQNEAQ (reference sequence). CDR3 region: CASSSWPSTEAFF. CDR3 bases: TGTGCCAGCAGCTCCTGGCCCTCAACTGAAGCTTTCTTT.

The chain is built from TRBV29-1 and TRBJ2-1; D ambiguous. This CDR3 spans 11 amino acids. The V gene's germline CDR1 is SQVTM and CDR2 ANQGSEA. V lost 6 bases to trimming and J lost 9 bases, with 12 bases between them. CDR3 region: CSVQTLSEQFF. CDR3 bases: TGCAGCGTCCAGACCCTCTCTGAGCAGTTCTTC.

The rearrangement uses TRBV12-3 or TRBV12-4 and TRBJ2-6, with D maybe TRBD2 (5 bases). The CDR3 length is 17 residues. Trimming cost V 5 bases and J 0 bases, with 14 bases left between them. The DNA of the CDR3 is TGTGCCAGCAGTCCCGGGGTGGGAATCTCTGGGGCCAACGTCCTGACTTTC. Translating it yields CASSPGVGISGANVLTF.

This chain links TRBV28 with TRBJ1-6, with 9 bases that match TRBD1. The CDR3 is 15 residues long. Trimming took 4 bases from V and 9 from J; bases not matched to a gene: 7. In germline, CDR1 is MDHEN, CDR2 SYDVKM. This CDR3 reads CASSSPGQGSSPLHF. The CDR3, as DNA: TGTGCCAGCAGTTCGCCGGGACAGGGAAGTTCACCCCTCCACTTT.

This clonotype appeared a few times. The chain links TRBV5-1 to TRBJ1-2, with 7 bases aligning to TRBD1. The germline V gene encodes CDR1 SGHRS and CDR2 YFSETQ. Trimming cost V 0 bases and J 6 bases; bases outside gene matches: 2. The length of the CDR3 is 13 residues. CDR3 sequence: CASSLVGGDGYTF. For the CDR3, the DNA is TGCGCCAGCAGCTTGGTAGGGGGCGATGGCTACACCTTC.

This clonotype was observed many times. The genes are TRBV7-2 and TRBJ2-5, with D uncertain. Germline V gene sequence: CDR1 SGHTA, CDR2 FQGNSA. Trimming cost V 4 bases and J 10 bases, with 10 bases left between them. The CDR3 length is 11 residues. CDR3 sequence (DNA): TGTGCCAGCAGCTCCGTCTGGAGCCAGTACTTC. Translated: CASSSVWSQYF.

V usage is TRBV10-3 and J usage is TRBJ1-4; D ambiguous. The CDR3 has 14 residues. Germline lookup yields CDR1 ENHRY and CDR2 SYGVKD. V shed 3 bases and J shed 8 bases, with 13 bases lying between them. CDR3: CAISDPAMKEKLFF. Here the CDR3 DNA reads TGTGCCATCAGTGACCCAGCTATGAAGGAAAAACTGTTTTTT.

The V call is TRBV10-3, the J call TRBJ1-1; D uncertain. Germline CDR1 is ENHRY and CDR2 is SYGVKD. The length of the CDR3 is 16 residues. V lost 4 bases and J 6 bases, leaving 21 bases between the germline ends. CDR3 sequence: CAISGKPHLAGAEAFF. CDR3 DNA: TGTGCCATCAGTGGTAAACCCCACCTTGCAGGTGCTGAAGCTTTCTTT.

Remarks on this clonotype: One end of the junction varies from germline; a read error may be responsible. V usage is TRBV4-1 and J usage is TRBJ1-5; a weak D match, TRBD1 (6 bases). This CDR3 is 14 amino acids long. Germline V lookup: CDR1 MGHRA, CDR2 YSYEKL. CDR3 loop: CASSQDRNHQPQHF. For the CDR3, the DNA is TGCGCCAGCAGTCAAGACAGGAACCATCAGCCCCAGCATTTT.

J is TRBJ2-2 and V is TRBV5-5; D not resolved. Per the germline V gene, CDR1 is SGHKS and CDR2 is YYEKEE (reference sequence). The CDR3 covers 13 residues. V lost 4 bases to trimming and J lost 2 bases, with 6 bases between them. The CDR3 coding sequence is TGTGCCAGCAGCCAGAGAAACACCGGGGAGCTGTTTTTT. Its protein is CASSQRNTGELFF. The whole variable domain, filled in from reference TRBV5-5 and TRBJ2-2, reads DAGVTQSPTHLIKTRGQQVTLRCSPISGHKSVSWYQQVLGQGPQFIFQYYEKEERGRGNFPDRFSARQFPNYSSELNVNALLLGDSALYLCASSQRNTGELFFGEGSRLTVL.

This clonotype occurred once. V is TRBV29-1 and J is TRBJ2-7, with D tentatively TRBD1 or TRBD2 (6 bases each). V was pared by 5 bases and J by 2 bases, with 10 bases between. CDR3 length equals 12 residues. Germline V CDR1 and CDR2: SQVTM, ANQGSEA. The CDR3 DNA follows: TGCAGCGTTCGGGGGCCCACCTACGAGCAGTACTTC. Protein product: CSVRGPTYEQYF.

This clonotype was seen only a few times. The rearrangement uses TRBV11-3 and TRBJ2-1, with 9 nucleotides matching TRBD1. This CDR3 is 15 amino acids long. Unmatched junction bases numbered 7, after V lost 5 bases and J lost 5 bases. Germline V CDR1 and CDR2: SGHNT, YENEEA. The CDR3 protein is CASSATRTGDNEQFF. In nucleotides, the CDR3 is TGTGCCAGCAGCGCGACTAGGACAGGGGACAATGAGCAGTTCTTC.

At least ten counts were recorded for this clonotype. The chain joins TRBV5-4 to TRBJ2-2; D gene ambiguous. Trimming removed 0 bases at V and 1 base at J, with 4 bases between. CDR1 and CDR2 from the germline V gene are SGHNT and YYREEE (reference sequence). The CDR3 runs to 14 residues. The CDR3 DNA is TGTGCCAGCAGCTTGGGGCGGAACACCGGGGAGCTGTTTTTT. Translated, it gives CASSLGRNTGELFF.

V usage is TRBV11-2 and J usage is TRBJ2-3; D assignment may be TRBD1 or TRBD2 (5 bases each). Between the trimmed V and J ends, which lost 4 bases and 1 base, there was a span of 21 bases. Germline CDR1 is SGHAT and CDR2 is FQNNGV. The CDR3 runs 18 residues. CDR3 loop: CASSSSRGLSYGTDTQYF. For the CDR3, the DNA is TGTGCCAGCAGCTCAAGTCGGGGCCTTAGTTACGGCACAGATACGCAGTATTTT.

The genes are TRBV4-2 and TRBJ2-4, with a weak D call TRBD2 (6 bases). The germline V gene has CDR1 LGHNA and CDR2 YNFKEQ. Between the trimmed V and J ends, which lost 4 bases and 5 bases, there was a span of 15 bases. There are 15 residues in the CDR3. CDR3 protein: CASSPGVTTENIQYF. Written as DNA, the CDR3 is TGTGCCAGCAGCCCGGGGGTAACAACCGAAAACATTCAGTACTTC.

This chain uses TRBV19 with TRBJ2-2; D not resolved. The CDR3 has 14 residues. The V gene lost 7 bases and the J gene lost 2 bases, with 11 bases spanning the gap. Germline assignment: CDR1 LNHDA and CDR2 SQIVND (reference sequence). The CDR3 sequence is CASNWQLNTGELFF. CDR3 sequence (DNA): TGTGCCAGTAATTGGCAGCTTAACACCGGGGAGCTGTTTTTT.

The chain links TRBV7-2 to TRBJ2-5; 11 positions match TRBD2. The CDR3 consists of 16 residues. J gave up 3 bases and V 2 bases, and 5 bases lay outside the gene matches. The germline V gene encodes CDR1 SGHTA and CDR2 FQGNSA. The DNA for the CDR3 is TGTGCCAGCAGCTTAAGGAGTAGCGGGGGGGAAGAGACCCAGTACTTC. Protein: CASSLRSSGGEETQYF.